The 17 T cell receptor beta chains below come from one sample, sequenced in a study of blood T cells in healthy people across ages. PCR was performed a second time for about 7 to 11 cycles using a sample-barcoded 5' primer and a J-beta primer mix. TCRdb itself ran the 5' RACE reads through MiXCR, one entry per CDR3 protein. The sample has about 1,500,000 distinct CDR3 sequences, about 30% seen once. Sequenced input: blood. These receptors were obtained from a woman in her twenties or thirties in good health.

This clonotype was seen a few times. The chain is built from TRBV20-1 and TRBJ2-7, with D hard to call. V dropped 0 bases and J dropped 5 bases, with 14 bases sitting between them. CDR1 is DFQATT, CDR2 SNEGSKA, per germline (reference sequence). The CDR3 length is 14 residues. In DNA, the CDR3 is TGCAGTGCTAGAGAGGGTGCGGTCTGGAACGAGCAGTACTTC. It specifies CSAREGAVWNEQYF.

V usage is TRBV3-1 and J usage is TRBJ2-1; the match to TRBD1 covers 11 bases. This CDR3 region has 16 residues. The V segment lost 0 bases and the J segment 8 bases; nucleotides outside the gene matches: 6. Germline CDR1 LGHDT, CDR2 YNNKEL (reference sequence). The CDR3, as DNA: TGTGCCAGCAGCCAAGAGTCGGGACAGGGGGTATATGAGCAGTTCTTC. It is translated as CASSQESGQGVYEQFF.

This clonotype showed up just a few times. One end of the junction is discordant with germline, which a read error may explain. The genes are TRBV20-1 and TRBJ2-1; the D call may be TRBD1 or TRBD2 (5 bases each). Germline lookup yields CDR1 DFQATT and CDR2 SNEGSKA (reference sequence). This CDR3 region has 14 residues. The CDR3 region has the DNA TGCAGTGCGAGAGGGGCGCTTGAATGGAATGAGCGGTTCTTC. It translates to CSARGALEWNERFF.

V is TRBV7-8 and J is TRBJ2-7, with D possibly matching TRBD2 (5 bases). The J call may be faulty, since TRBJ2-5 better matches the DNA end. CDR3 length equals 15 residues. In germline, CDR1 is SGHVS, CDR2 FQNEAQ. The DNA of the CDR3 is TGTGCCAGCAGCTTACGGTCCAGGACTCCCAAGACCCAGTACTTC. This sequence encodes CASSLRSRTPKTQYF.

Worth noting for this clonotype: The conserved phenylalanine or tryptophan normally closing the CDR3 is absent here, so this likely arose from a read error. The chain employs TRBV5-1 and TRBJ2-6, with D possibly matching TRBD1 (5 bases). The CDR3 is 15 amino acids. V lost 4 bases to trimming and J lost 0 bases, with 8 bases between them. Germline-derived CDR1 and CDR2 are SGHRS and YFSETQ. CDR3 in DNA: TGCGCCAGCAGCCTCAGGGTCTCTGGGGCCAACGTCCTGACTTGC. Amino acid sequence: CASSLRVSGANVLTC.

The chain is built from TRBV11-2 and TRBJ2-3, with D tentatively TRBD2 (7 bases). This CDR3 is 17 amino acids long. The V gene lost 5 bases and the J gene lost 0 bases, with 18 bases spanning the gap. Germline V gene lookup returns CDR1 SGHAT and CDR2 FQNNGV. CDR3 DNA: TGTGCCAGCAGCCGTTCTAGGGGGGGCGCTAGCACAGATACGCAGTATTTT. The encoded protein is CASSRSRGGASTDTQYF.

The chain uses TRBV12-3 or TRBV12-4 and TRBJ1-3, with D uncertain. The length of the CDR3 is 15 residues. Trimming took off 2 bases at V and 0 bases at J, with 8 bases between the two ends. CDR3 amino acids: CASSLRRTSGNTIYF. CDR3 nucleotides: TGTGCCAGCAGTTTACGGCGGACCTCTGGAAACACCATATATTTT.

This clonotype was observed a handful of times. The chain combines TRBV30 with TRBJ1-1; perhaps TRBD1 as D (5 bases). The germline V gene encodes CDR1 GTSNPN and CDR2 SVGIG (reference sequence). The CDR3 runs to 14 residues. V dropped 4 bases and J dropped 7 bases, with 19 bases sitting between them. CDR3 protein: CAWTAGRDVYEAFF. For the CDR3, the DNA is TGTGCCTGGACCGCCGGGAGGGACGTATATGAAGCTTTCTTT.

This clonotype was seen only a few times. The rearrangement uses TRBV12-3 or TRBV12-4 and TRBJ2-1, with 14 nucleotides matching TRBD2. The CDR3 totals 17 residues. Germline trimming cut 4 bases from V and 8 bases from J; bases unmatched to any gene: 10. The CDR3, as DNA: TGTGCCAGCAGTTCGACTAGCGGGAGGGGATCAGGCGATGAGCAGTTCTTC. Protein product: CASSSTSGRGSGDEQFF.

This clonotype has a handful of counts. The gene calls are TRBV25-1 and TRBJ2-7; 9 bases match TRBD1. This CDR3 is 13 amino acids long. Unmatched junction bases numbered 7, after V lost 8 bases and J lost 5 bases. Looked up from germline, CDR1 is MGHDK and CDR2 is SYGVNS. As DNA, the CDR3 is TGTGCCAGCGGGGGACAGGGAAGCCACGAGCAGTACTTC. It encodes CASGGQGSHEQYF.

The chain has TRBV6-6 and TRBJ2-1; the match to TRBD2 covers 11 bases. Germline CDR1 reads MNHNY; CDR2 reads SVGAGI (reference sequence). J gave up 8 bases and V 6 bases, and 9 bases lay outside the gene matches. The CDR3 contains 15 residues. This CDR3 reads CASRSLAGGSYEQFF. In DNA form, the CDR3 reads TGTGCCAGCAGGAGCCTAGCGGGAGGTTCCTATGAGCAGTTCTTC.

This clonotype was detected many times. The chain couples TRBV20-1 to TRBJ2-3; D call uncertain. The germline CDR1 and CDR2 sequences are DFQATT and SNEGSKA (reference sequence). This CDR3 has 15 amino acids. V lost 6 bases and J 5 bases, leaving 21 bases between the germline ends. CDR3 DNA sequence: TGCAGTGCAGCCGAATCGCTAGGGAAGGTAGATACGCAGTATTTT. Residues: CSAAESLGKVDTQYF.

The sample holds a few counts of this clonotype. The CDR3 region has the DNA TGTGCCAGCAGTGGGGACAGGGGATTTCCTGGGGGCTACACCTTC. Its translation: CASSGDRGFPGGYTF. V and J are TRBV2 and TRBJ1-2, with TRBD1 matching over 10 bases. The CDR3 spans 15 residues. CDR1 is SNHLY and CDR2 is FYNNEI in the germline V gene. The V gene end was trimmed by 4 bases and the J gene end by 8 bases; junction bases not matched to a gene: 10.

With respect to this clonotype: This may arise from a read error, as a much more abundant clone is one base away. This sequence joins TRBV5-1 and TRBJ2-6; a weak D match, TRBD2 (5 bases). CDR1 is SGHRS and CDR2 is YFSETQ in the germline V gene. The CDR3 is 15 residues long. The ends were cut back, 5 bases at V and 1 base at J, with 10 bases in the middle. CDR3 loop: CASSPEASGANVLTF. In DNA form, the CDR3 reads TGCGCCAGCAGTCCGGAGGCGTCTGGGGCCAACGTCCTGACTTTC.

This clonotype was seen a handful of times. V usage is TRBV5-1 and J usage is TRBJ2-1; possibly TRBD1 or TRBD2 for D (5 bases each). V was pared by 5 bases and J by 8 bases, with 23 bases between. The CDR3 extends over 16 amino acids. In germline, CDR1 is SGHRS, CDR2 YFSETQ. The CDR3 DNA reads TGCGCCAGCAGTCAGCAGGGCAGCGGCGGAGGACATGAGCAGTTCTTC. Its translation: CASSQQGSGGGHEQFF. Full variable domain (outside the CDR3, taken from reference TRBV5-1 and TRBJ2-1): KAGVTQTPRYLIKTRGQQVTLSCSPISGHRSVSWYQQTPGQGLQFLFEYFSETQRNKGNFPGRFSGRQFSNSRSEMNVSTLELGDSALYLCASSQQGSGGGHEQFFGPGTRLTVL.

This clonotype was observed at least ten times. The rearrangement uses TRBV29-1 and TRBJ2-5; D gene uncertain. Per germline, CDR1 SQVTM and CDR2 ANQGSEA. This CDR3 is built from 13 residues. Trimming stripped 4 bases from V and 2 bases from J, with 11 bases between. The CDR3 coding sequence is TGCAGCGTTGCCCTTTTGACACAAGAGACCCAGTACTTC. It encodes CSVALLTQETQYF. The full variable domain, in which reference TRBV29-1 and TRBJ2-5 provide the parts outside the CDR3, is SAVISQKPSRDICQRGTSLTIQCQVDSQVTMMFWYRQQPGQSLTLIATANQGSEATYESGFVIDKFPISRPNLTFSTLTVSNMSPEDSSIYLCSVALLTQETQYFGPGTRLLVL.

The chain combines TRBV28 with TRBJ1-1; 11 bases are shared with TRBD1. The CDR3 runs to 13 residues. The V and J ends lost 8 bases and 4 bases, in that order; junction bases with no gene match: 3. Germline V lookup: CDR1 MDHEN, CDR2 SYDVKM. The CDR3, as DNA: TGTGCCAGCGCGGGACAGGGGGGCACTGAAGCTTTCTTT. It encodes CASAGQGGTEAFF. The variable domain in full, completed from reference TRBV28 and TRBJ1-1, reads DVKVTQSSRYLVKRTGEKVFLECVQDMDHENMFWYRQDPGLGLRLIYFSYDVKMKEKGDIPEGYSVSREKKERFSLILESASTNQTSMYLCASAGQGGTEAFFGQGTRLTVV.